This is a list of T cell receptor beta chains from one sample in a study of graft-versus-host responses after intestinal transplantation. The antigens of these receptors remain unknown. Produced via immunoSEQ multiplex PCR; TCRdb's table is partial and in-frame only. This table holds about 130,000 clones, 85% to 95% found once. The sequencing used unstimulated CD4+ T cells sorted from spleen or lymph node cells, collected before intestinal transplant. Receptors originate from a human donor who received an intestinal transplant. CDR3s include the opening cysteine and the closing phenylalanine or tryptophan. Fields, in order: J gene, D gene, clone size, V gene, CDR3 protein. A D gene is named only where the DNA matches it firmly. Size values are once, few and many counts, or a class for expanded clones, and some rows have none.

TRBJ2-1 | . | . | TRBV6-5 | CASSQQGYNEQFF
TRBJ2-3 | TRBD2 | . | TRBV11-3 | CASSSGLAGGEDTQYF
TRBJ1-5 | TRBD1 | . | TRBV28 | CASSTDRSNQPQHF
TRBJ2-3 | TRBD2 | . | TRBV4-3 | CASSQGHGLASSTDTQYF
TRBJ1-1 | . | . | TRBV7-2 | CASSRKLNTEAFF
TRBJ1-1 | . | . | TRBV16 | CASSQSRSEAFF
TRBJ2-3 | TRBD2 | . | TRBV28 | CASRGLAGELTDTQYF
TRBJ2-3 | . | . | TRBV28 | CASSLPRSEGDTQYF
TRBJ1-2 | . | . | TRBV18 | CASSPPPGIGLYGYTF
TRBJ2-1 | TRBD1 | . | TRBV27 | CASTQRDRGRGTYNEQFF
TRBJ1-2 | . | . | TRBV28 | CASSLGGAPYGYTF
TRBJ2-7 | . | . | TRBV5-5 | CASSSAGFNEQYF
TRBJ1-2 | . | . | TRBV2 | CASSVTRGRLSSREGYTF
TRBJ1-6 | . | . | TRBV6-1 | CASRLQQSIGSPLHF
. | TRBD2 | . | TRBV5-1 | CASSFGTSGTSTYEQYF
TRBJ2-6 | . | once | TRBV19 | CASSILGRGRGRSSGANVLTF
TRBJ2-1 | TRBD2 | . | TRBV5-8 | CASSLSGIAGGRKQFF
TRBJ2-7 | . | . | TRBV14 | CASSQGHPPYEQYF
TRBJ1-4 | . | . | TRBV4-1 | CASSPQGGSGWISNEKLFF
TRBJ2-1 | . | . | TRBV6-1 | CASSEGLGSGPPNEQFF
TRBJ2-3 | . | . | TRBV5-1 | CASGPNSTDTQYF
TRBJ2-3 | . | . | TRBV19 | CASSIAPRDTQYF
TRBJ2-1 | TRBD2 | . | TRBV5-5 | CASSLPGIAGGHNEQFF
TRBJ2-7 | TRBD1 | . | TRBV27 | CASSFTGTVTYEQYF
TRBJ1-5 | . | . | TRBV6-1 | CAIRTPTQPQHF
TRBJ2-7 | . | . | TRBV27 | CASSLQGEQYF
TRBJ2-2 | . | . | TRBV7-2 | CASSLRGGTRELFF
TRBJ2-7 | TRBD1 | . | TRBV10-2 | CASKATGYSYEQYF
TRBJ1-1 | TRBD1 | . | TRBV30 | CAWRTGGTEAFF
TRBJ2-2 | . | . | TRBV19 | CASRVYRADGELFF
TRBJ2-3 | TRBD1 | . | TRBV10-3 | CAISEKGQGAVNGDTQYF
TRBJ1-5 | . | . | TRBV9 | CASSAGGNQPQHF
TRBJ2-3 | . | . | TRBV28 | CASSLVGVSTDTQYF
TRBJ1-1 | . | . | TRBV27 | CASSSGLTRGNTEAFF
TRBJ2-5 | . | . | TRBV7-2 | CASIIQAQGTQYF
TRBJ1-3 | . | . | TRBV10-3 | CACGGLGREKGNTIYF
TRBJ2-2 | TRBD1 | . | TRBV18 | CASSPAGTGTNTGELFF
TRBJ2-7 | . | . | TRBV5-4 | CASSLDGGPEQYF
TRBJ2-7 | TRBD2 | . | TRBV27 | CASSPPSGRGYEQYF
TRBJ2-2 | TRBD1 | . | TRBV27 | CASSLEGADTGELFF
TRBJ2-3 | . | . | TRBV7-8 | CASSLIAFSSTDTQYF
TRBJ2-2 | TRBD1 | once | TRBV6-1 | CASSELSGGPGELFF
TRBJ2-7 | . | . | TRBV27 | CASSSGASRSSYEQYF
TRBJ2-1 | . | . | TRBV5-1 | CASSLSGQGYNEQFF
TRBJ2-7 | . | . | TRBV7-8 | CASSLVAGFFSYEQYF
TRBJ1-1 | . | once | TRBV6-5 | CASSYLTGATEAFF
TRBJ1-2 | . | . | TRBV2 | CASTIPAGSNYGYTF